Presented here are 11 T cell receptor beta chains from one specimen sequenced in a study of shared clonotypes between healthy human individuals. Assay: immunoSEQ multiplex PCR; the TCRdb copy retains only in-frame clones and omits some. The table shows roughly 1,100,000 clones, with about 75% occurring only once. Sequenced sample: memory CD4+ T cells sorted from blood. Subset noted: CD45RA-negative fraction. All receptors come from a man younger than 35 in good health.

Concerning this clone: This could be a read error, since a much larger clone is one nucleotide away. The chain is built from TRBV6-5 and TRBJ2-5; unclear D gene. In germline, CDR1 is MNHEY, CDR2 SVGAGI. The CDR3 contains 11 residues. Trimming removed 6 bases from V and 2 bases from J, with 4 bases in between. CDR3 sequence reads: CASSIQETQYF. The CDR3 bases are TGTGCCAGCAGCATACAAGAGACCCAGTACTTC.

This clone was found many times. The chain couples TRBV4-1 to TRBJ1-2; 8 bases are shared with TRBD1. CDR1 MGHRA and CDR2 YSYEKL come from the germline V gene. Trimming cost V 1 base and J 4 bases; bases outside gene matches: 8. The CDR3 loop spans 16 amino acids. The CDR3 loop reads CASSQGAAGGSYGYTF. The CDR3 DNA reads TGCGCCAGCAGCCAAGGGGCGGCAGGGGGCAGCTATGGCTACACCTTC.

This sequence joins TRBV14 and TRBJ2-7; 7 bases line up with TRBD1. The CDR3 consists of 17 residues. Germline V gene lookup returns CDR1 SGHDN and CDR2 FVKESK. Trimming at V came to 1 base and at J to 9 bases, leaving 18 bases not matched to a gene. CDR3 loop: CASSQGRSGQLSSRQYF. Here the CDR3 DNA reads TGTGCCAGCAGCCAAGGCCGTTCGGGACAGTTATCGTCGCGGCAGTACTTC.

This chain joins TRBV6-6 and TRBJ1-2, with 8 nucleotides matching TRBD1. The CDR3 is 13 amino acids. V lost 2 bases and J lost 8; bases outside the gene matches: 4. Germline CDR1 is MNHNY and CDR2 is SVGAGI (reference sequence). The CDR3 DNA follows: TGTGCCAGCAGTTACCGGGACAGGAAAGGCTACACCTTC. This gives the protein CASSYRDRKGYTF.

This clone is a singleton in its sample. The chain is built from TRBV2 and TRBJ2-5, with D possibly TRBD2 on 7 matching bases. The germline CDR1 and CDR2 sequences are SNHLY and FYNNEI. Trimming removed 7 bases at V and 1 base at J, with 10 bases between. The CDR3 contains 13 residues. The CDR3 DNA reads TGTGCCAGCACACGGGGGGCCCAAGAGACCCAGTACTTC. Translation: CASTRGAQETQYF.

This clone showed up just a few times. This chain uses TRBV2 with TRBJ1-1; 7 bases align to TRBD1. Losses at the gene ends were 5 bases for V and 6 bases for J; bases not matched to a gene: 6. The CDR3 loop spans 13 amino acids. In germline, CDR1 is SNHLY, CDR2 FYNNEI. CDR3 loop: CASSNRGGAEAFF. CDR3 bases: TGTGCCAGCAGTAACAGGGGAGGGGCTGAAGCTTTCTTT.

CDR3: CASSFSPRPQYF. CDR3 coding DNA: TGTGCCAGCAGCTTCTCTCCGCGGCCCCAGTACTTC. This rearrangement joins TRBV11-2 to TRBJ2-5; D is uncertain. The CDR3 loop spans 12 amino acids. Germline V CDR1 and CDR2: SGHAT, FQNNGV. The V gene lost 3 bases and the J gene lost 9 bases, with 11 bases spanning the gap.

This chain links TRBV4-3 with TRBJ2-4; 10 bases match TRBD2. Germline V gene lookup returns CDR1 LGHNA and CDR2 YSLEER. This CDR3 has 19 residues. Trimming cost V 1 base and J 0 bases; bases outside gene matches: 9. The CDR3 nucleotides are TGCGCCAGCAGCCAAGCTCCCGGACTAGCGGATATAGCCAAAAACATTCAGTACTTC. Its protein is CASSQAPGLADIAKNIQYF.

CDR3: CSVAGGGTGELFF. The CDR3 region has the DNA TGCAGCGTTGCCGGGGGTGGCACCGGGGAGCTGTTTTTT. The V call is TRBV29-1, the J call TRBJ2-2; D possibly corresponds to TRBD2 (6 bases). The CDR3 is made up of 13 amino acids. CDR1 is SQVTM and CDR2 is ANQGSEA in the germline V gene. Trimming cost V 4 bases and J 4 bases, with 10 bases left between them.

This rearrangement joins TRBV14 to TRBJ1-4; 9 nucleotides line up with TRBD1. The V and J ends lost 6 bases and 8 bases, in that order; junction bases with no gene match: 10. Germline V gene lookup returns CDR1 SGHDN and CDR2 FVKESK. This CDR3 spans 15 amino acids. As DNA, the CDR3 is TGTGCCAGCAGTTCGATGGGACAGGGTGCGGAAAAACTGTTTTTT. Amino acid sequence: CASSSMGQGAEKLFF.

The chain carries TRBV21-1 and TRBJ1-6; whether TRBD1, the table's D call, matches the DNA was not checked. TRBV21-1 is assigned pseudogene status. The CDR3 length is 18 residues. The CDR3 loop is CASSKTEQGATYNSPLHF. Written as DNA, the CDR3 is TGTGCCAGCAGCAAAACAGAACAGGGTGCCACCTATAATTCACCCCTCCACTTT.